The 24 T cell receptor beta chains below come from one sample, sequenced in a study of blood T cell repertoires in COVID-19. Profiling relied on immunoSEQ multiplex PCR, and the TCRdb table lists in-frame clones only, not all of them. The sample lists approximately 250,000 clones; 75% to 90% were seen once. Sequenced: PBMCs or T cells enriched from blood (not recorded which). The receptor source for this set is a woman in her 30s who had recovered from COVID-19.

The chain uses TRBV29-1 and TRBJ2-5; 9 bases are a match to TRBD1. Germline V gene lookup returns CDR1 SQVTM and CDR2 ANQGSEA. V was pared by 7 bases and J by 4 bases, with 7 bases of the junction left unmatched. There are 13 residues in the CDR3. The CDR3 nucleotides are TGCAGCGCGGAACAGGGGGCGCGAGAGACCCAGTACTTC. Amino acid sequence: CSAEQGARETQYF. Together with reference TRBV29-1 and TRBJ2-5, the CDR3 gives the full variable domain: SAVISQKPSRDICQRGTSLTIQCQVDSQVTMMFWYRQQPGQSLTLIATANQGSEATYESGFVIDKFPISRPNLTFSTLTVSNMSPEDSSIYLCSAEQGARETQYFGPGTRLLVL.

In DNA, the CDR3 is TGTGCCAGCAGACAGACTAGCGGGATAAGCTCCTACGAGCAGTACTTC. This codes for CASRQTSGISSYEQYF. The rearrangement links TRBV2 to TRBJ2-7; 11 bases are a match to TRBD2. Germline V CDR1 and CDR2: SNHLY, FYNNEI. Losses at the gene ends were 6 bases for V and 0 bases for J; bases not matched to a gene: 7. This CDR3 spans 16 amino acids.

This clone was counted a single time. The CDR3 coding sequence is TGTGCCAGCAGTTTGGACAGGGAGGAAGCTTTCTTT. Protein sequence: CASSLDREEAFF. The gene calls are TRBV28 and TRBJ1-1, with 8 bases lining up with TRBD1. Germline V gene sequence: CDR1 MDHEN, CDR2 SYDVKM. The length of the CDR3 is 12 residues. With 3 bases clipped from V and 8 bases from J, the junction kept 2 bases outside the gene matches.

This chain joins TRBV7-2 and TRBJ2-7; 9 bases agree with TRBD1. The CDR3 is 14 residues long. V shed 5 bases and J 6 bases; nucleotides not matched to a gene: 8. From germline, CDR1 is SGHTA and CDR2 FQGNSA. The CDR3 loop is CASSARTGELEQYF. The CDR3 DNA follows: TGTGCCAGCAGCGCCCGGACAGGGGAGCTCGAGCAGTACTTC.

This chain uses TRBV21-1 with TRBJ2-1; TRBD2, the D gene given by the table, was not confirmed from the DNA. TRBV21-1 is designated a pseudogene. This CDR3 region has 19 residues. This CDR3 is CASSQAGLAGDRSYNEQFF. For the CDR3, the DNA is TGTGCCAGCAGCCAGGCTGGGCTAGCGGGAGATCGCTCCTACAATGAGCAGTTCTTC.

CDR3 sequence reads: CASSSRGSIYEQYF. As DNA, the CDR3 is TGTGCCAGCAGTTCCCGCGGGAGTATCTACGAGCAGTACTTC. This chain joins TRBV6-2 or TRBV6-3 and TRBJ2-7, with 7 bases that match TRBD2. In germline, CDR1 is MNHEY, CDR2 SVGEGT. This CDR3 is 14 amino acids long. The trim removed 4 bases at V and 3 bases at J, leaving 6 bases unmatched.

CDR3 bases: TGTGCCAGCAGCTTGGAACCCCTAGCGGGAACTACTAGCACAGATACGCAGTATTTT. Translation: CASSLEPLAGTTSTDTQYF. The chain is built from TRBV5-4 and TRBJ2-3; 9 bases map to TRBD2. The V and J ends lost 0 bases and 0 bases, in that order; junction bases with no gene match: 11. This CDR3 has 19 residues. Germline CDR1 SGHNT, CDR2 YYREEE (reference sequence).

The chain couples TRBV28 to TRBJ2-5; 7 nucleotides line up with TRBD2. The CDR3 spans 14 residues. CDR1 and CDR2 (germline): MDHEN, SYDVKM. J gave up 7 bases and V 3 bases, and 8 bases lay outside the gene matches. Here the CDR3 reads CASSLASGSGTQYF. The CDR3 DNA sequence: TGTGCCAGCAGTTTGGCTAGCGGCTCGGGGACCCAGTACTTC.

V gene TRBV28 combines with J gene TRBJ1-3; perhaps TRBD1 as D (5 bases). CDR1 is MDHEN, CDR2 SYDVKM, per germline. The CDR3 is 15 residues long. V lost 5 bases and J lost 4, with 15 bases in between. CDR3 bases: TGTGCCAGCAGTCCCGCGGGGACTTTAGGAAACACCATATATTTT. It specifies CASSPAGTLGNTIYF.

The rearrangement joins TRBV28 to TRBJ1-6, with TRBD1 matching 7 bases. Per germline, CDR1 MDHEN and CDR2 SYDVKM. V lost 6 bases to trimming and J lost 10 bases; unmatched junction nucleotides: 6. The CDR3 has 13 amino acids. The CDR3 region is CASRQGTASPLHF. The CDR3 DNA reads TGTGCCAGCAGACAGGGGACGGCATCACCCCTCCACTTT.

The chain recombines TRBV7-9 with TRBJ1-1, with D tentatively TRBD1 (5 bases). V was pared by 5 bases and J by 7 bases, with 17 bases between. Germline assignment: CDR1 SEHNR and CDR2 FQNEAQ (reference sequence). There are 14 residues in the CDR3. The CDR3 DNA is TGTGCCAGCAGCCTCGACAGCCCGACCTTTGAAGCTTTCTTT. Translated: CASSLDSPTFEAFF.

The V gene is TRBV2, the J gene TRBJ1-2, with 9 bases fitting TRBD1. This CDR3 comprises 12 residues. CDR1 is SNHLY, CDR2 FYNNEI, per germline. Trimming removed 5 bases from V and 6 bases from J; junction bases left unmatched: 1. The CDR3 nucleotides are TGTGCCAGCAGTACAGGGGGCCATGGCTACACCTTC. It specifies CASSTGGHGYTF.

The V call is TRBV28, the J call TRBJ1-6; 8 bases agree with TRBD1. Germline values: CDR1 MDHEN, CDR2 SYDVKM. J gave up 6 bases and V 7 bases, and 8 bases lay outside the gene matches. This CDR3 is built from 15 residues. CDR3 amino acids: CASIIGQGANSPLHF. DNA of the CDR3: TGTGCCAGCATTATAGGACAGGGAGCTAATTCACCCCTCCACTTT.

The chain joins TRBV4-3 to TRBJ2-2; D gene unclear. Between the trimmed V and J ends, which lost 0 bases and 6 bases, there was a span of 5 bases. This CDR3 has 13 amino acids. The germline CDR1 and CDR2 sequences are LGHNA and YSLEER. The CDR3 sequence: CASSQDRAGELFF. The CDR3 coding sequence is TGCGCCAGCAGCCAAGACCGAGCCGGGGAGCTGTTTTTT.

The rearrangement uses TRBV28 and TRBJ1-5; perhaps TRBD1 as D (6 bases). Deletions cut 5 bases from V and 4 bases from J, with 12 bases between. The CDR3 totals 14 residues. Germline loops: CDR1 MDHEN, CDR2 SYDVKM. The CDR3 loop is CASSLGQPNQPQHF. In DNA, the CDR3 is TGTGCCAGCAGTCTAGGACAGCCGAATCAGCCCCAGCATTTT. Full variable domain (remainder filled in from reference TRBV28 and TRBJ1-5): DVKVTQSSRYLVKRTGEKVFLECVQDMDHENMFWYRQDPGLGLRLIYFSYDVKMKEKGDIPEGYSVSREKKERFSLILESASTNQTSMYLCASSLGQPNQPQHFGDGTRLSIL.

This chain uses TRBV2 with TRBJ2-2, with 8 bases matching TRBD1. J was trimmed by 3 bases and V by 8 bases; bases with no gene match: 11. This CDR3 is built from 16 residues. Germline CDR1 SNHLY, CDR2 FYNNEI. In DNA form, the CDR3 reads TGTGCCAGCCTACAAACCTCAGGGGGCTACACCGGGGAGCTGTTTTTT. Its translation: CASLQTSGGYTGELFF.

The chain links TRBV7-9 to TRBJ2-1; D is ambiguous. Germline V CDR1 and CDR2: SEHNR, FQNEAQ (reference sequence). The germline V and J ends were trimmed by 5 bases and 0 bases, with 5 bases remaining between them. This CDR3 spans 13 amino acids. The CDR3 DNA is TGTGCCAGCAGCCAGATCTCCTACAATGAGCAGTTCTTC. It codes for CASSQISYNEQFF.

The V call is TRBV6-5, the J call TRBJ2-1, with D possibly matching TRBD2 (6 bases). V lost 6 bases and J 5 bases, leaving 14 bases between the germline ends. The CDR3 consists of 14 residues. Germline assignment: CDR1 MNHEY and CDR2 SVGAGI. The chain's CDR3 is CASRYPSADNEQFF. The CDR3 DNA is TGTGCCAGCAGATACCCTAGCGCTGACAATGAGCAGTTCTTC.

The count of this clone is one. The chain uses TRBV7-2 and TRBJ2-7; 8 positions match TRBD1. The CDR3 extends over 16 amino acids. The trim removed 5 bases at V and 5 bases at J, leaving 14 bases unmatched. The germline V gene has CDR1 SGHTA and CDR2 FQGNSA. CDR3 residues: CASSPDRTGKRHEQYF. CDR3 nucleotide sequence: TGTGCCAGCAGCCCAGACCGGACAGGGAAGCGCCACGAGCAGTACTTC.

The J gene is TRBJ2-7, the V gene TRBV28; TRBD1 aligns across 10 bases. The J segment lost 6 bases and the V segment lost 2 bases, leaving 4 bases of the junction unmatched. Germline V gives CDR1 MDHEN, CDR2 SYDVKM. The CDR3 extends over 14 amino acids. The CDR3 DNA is TGTGCCAGCAGTTTACGGACAGGGGGTTCCGAGCAGTACTTC. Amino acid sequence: CASSLRTGGSEQYF.

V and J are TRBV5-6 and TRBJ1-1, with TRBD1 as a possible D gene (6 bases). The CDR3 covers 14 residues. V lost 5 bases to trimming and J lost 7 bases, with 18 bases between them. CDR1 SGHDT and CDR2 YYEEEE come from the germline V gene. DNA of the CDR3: TGTGCCAGCAGTTTTGCAGGGGAAATTGGTGAAGCTTTCTTT. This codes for CASSFAGEIGEAFF.

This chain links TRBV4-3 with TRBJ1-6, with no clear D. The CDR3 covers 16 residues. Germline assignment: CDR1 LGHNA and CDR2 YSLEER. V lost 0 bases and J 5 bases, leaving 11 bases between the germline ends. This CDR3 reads CASSQELGLDNSPLHF. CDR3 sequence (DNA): TGCGCCAGCAGCCAAGAACTCGGACTTGATAATTCACCCCTCCACTTT.

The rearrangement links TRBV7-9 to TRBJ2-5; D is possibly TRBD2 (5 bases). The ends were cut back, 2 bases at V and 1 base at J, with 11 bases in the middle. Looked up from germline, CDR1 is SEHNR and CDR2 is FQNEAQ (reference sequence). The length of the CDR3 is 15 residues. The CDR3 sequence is CASSLRGNGQETQYF. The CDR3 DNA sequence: TGTGCCAGCAGCTTAAGAGGGAACGGCCAAGAGACCCAGTACTTC.

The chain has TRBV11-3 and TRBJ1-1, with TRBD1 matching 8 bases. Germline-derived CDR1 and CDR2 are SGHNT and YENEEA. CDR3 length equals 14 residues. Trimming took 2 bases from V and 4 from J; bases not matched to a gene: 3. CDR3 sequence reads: CASSLTGGSTEAFF. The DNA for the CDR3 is TGTGCCAGCAGCTTAACAGGGGGGAGCACTGAAGCTTTCTTT.